Sequencing of this T cell receptor beta chain was carried out in a study of blood T cell repertoires in COVID-19 (dated by TCRdb to about 2020). Broadly, across the study: The collaborator samples originated in the United States, Italy and Spain and spanned the acute and convalescent phases of COVID-19. The prospective study material was composed of cDNA or gDNA derived from T cells, B-cell-depleted T cells, or PBMCs. Deeply sampled blood TCRbeta repertoires from subjects exposed to, actively infected with, or recovered from COVID-19 were included in the dataset. The repertoires were released in a freely available public database intended as a resource for research on the immune response to SARS-CoV-2. Samples came from the ongoing ImmuneRACE study (first 160 participants) plus 1,254 subjects from 6 global collaborators. Nearly every sample came with metadata listing a de-identified subject ID, COVID-19 status, age in years and sex. Where available, HLA class I and class II types were obtained from metadata supplied by the sample provider rather than from assay-based typing. General conclusions and limits of the study: How much clinical and demographic metadata was included differed by source and by participant, and the metadata was provided uncurated.

The immunoSEQ Assay, a bias-controlled multiplex PCR, was used to amplify TCRbeta CDR3 regions from genomic DNA. The authors' analysis ran thus. The number of nucleated cells in each sample was estimated by amplification of reference gene primers within the assay. To quantify the absolute abundance of each unique TCRbeta CDR3 rearrangement, sequence reads were collapsed and filtered. Productive Simpson clonality was computed per sample as the square root of Simpson's diversity index over productive rearrangements. Not all clones reach the TCRdb copy of this immuneACCESS table, which keeps in-frame sequences only. Checked studies attribute under half of the gap to unresolved V genes and leave the rest unexplained. V and J calls and clone size are those listed in that table; D and trimming were worked out from the DNA. A total of tens of thousands of clones appear in this sample, more than 70% of them only once. The leading ten clones occupy approximately 44% of the sample.

Each collaborating institution followed its own protocols to collect whole blood in K2EDTA tubes. For TCRbeta analysis, collaborator samples were shipped as frozen whole blood, as isolated PBMCs, or as DNA extracted from either sample type. Concerning this clone: This receptor's antigen is unknown. No base quality values were provided; no much bigger clone lies one nucleotide off.

From a lookup of the germline V gene, CDR1 and CDR2 are MGHDK and SYGVNS. From its cysteine to its phenylalanine, the CDR3 spans 14 amino acids. Only the CDR3 portion is preserved as DNA: 42 bases, with reading frame beginning at the first base. Deletion took 3 bases off V and 3 bases off J, with a span of 12 bases between the germline ends. The rearranged segments are TRBV25-1 and TRBJ2-7; the D gene is not confidently resolved. Sequenced: peripheral blood. The receptor was derived from an elderly woman with active or convalescent COVID-19. In nucleotide form, the sequence is TGTGCCAGCAGTGATCCCCGTTATATCTACGAGCAGTACTTC. Translated, this is CASSDPRYIYEQYF.